The next 7 T cell receptor beta chains were all read from a single sample in a study of shared clonotypes between healthy human individuals. Assay: immunoSEQ multiplex PCR; the TCRdb copy retains only in-frame clones and omits some. The data contain 650,000 to 800,000 clones, over 60% of them singletons. Sequenced sample: memory CD4+ T cells sorted from blood. Indicated subset: CD45RA-negative fraction. Every receptor here comes from a woman aged 25 to 39 in good health.

This chain links TRBV6-6 with TRBJ1-1; weak D call: TRBD1 (5 bases). CDR1 and CDR2 from the germline V gene are MNHNY and SVGAGI (reference sequence). Deletions cut 10 bases from V and 1 base from J, with 13 bases between. The CDR3 has 13 amino acids. CDR3 bases: TGTGCCACCGTGGATACAGGGAACACTGAAGCTTTCTTT. This encodes CATVDTGNTEAFF.

V is TRBV2 and J is TRBJ2-1, with TRBD1 identical over 11 bases. After removal of 5 bases from V and 12 bases from J, the junction contained 9 bases not matched to a gene. The CDR3 loop spans 14 amino acids. CDR1 and CDR2 from the germline V gene are SNHLY and FYNNEI. The DNA of the CDR3 is TGTGCCAGCAGTACTCAGGACAGGGGGCGGCGGCAGTTCTTC. It specifies CASSTQDRGRRQFF.

The V and J genes are TRBV29-1 and TRBJ2-7; D gene ambiguous. V was clipped by 2 bases and J by 4 bases, with 6 bases between them. The CDR3 is made up of 11 amino acids. Germline CDR1 reads SQVTM; CDR2 reads ANQGSEA. CDR3 protein: CSVELWYEQYF. CDR3 sequence (DNA): TGCAGCGTTGAATTGTGGTACGAGCAGTACTTC.

The rearrangement joins TRBV11-3 to TRBJ2-7; 9 bases agree with TRBD1. V shed 7 bases, J shed 2 bases, and the junction held 15 bases outside the gene matches. Germline V gene data show CDR1 as SGHNT and CDR2 as YENEEA. The CDR3 is made up of 17 amino acids. For the CDR3, the DNA is TGTGCCAGCAACCTCCCCGAACCGGACAGGGGAACCTACGAGCAGTACTTC. Translation gives CASNLPEPDRGTYEQYF.

This chain links TRBV15 with TRBJ2-5; 9 nucleotides match TRBD2. The CDR3 runs to 18 residues. Losses at the gene ends were 0 bases for V and 5 bases for J; bases not matched to a gene: 13. CDR1 is LNHNV and CDR2 is YYDKDF in the germline V gene (reference sequence). CDR3: CATSRDQGGLANPETQYF. The DNA of the CDR3 is TGTGCCACCAGCAGAGATCAGGGAGGACTAGCGAATCCGGAGACCCAGTACTTC.

Ten or more counts support this clone. This sequence joins TRBV4-1 and TRBJ2-7; no clear D gene. The CDR3 extends over 17 amino acids. Germline CDR1 reads MGHRA; CDR2 reads YSYEKL. Trimming pared 0 bases from V and 1 base from J, leaving 16 bases between. CDR3: CASSQDLRRSISYEQYF. Written as DNA, the CDR3 is TGCGCCAGCAGCCAAGATCTAAGACGGTCTATATCCTACGAGCAGTACTTC.

This chain links TRBV27 with TRBJ2-2; D is perhaps TRBD2 (6 bases). The germline V and J ends were trimmed by 3 bases and 0 bases, with 8 bases remaining between them. This CDR3 is 15 amino acids long. Per the germline V gene, CDR1 is MNHEY and CDR2 is SMNVEV (reference sequence). The CDR3 sequence: CASSFWGANTGELFF. The CDR3 DNA follows: TGTGCCAGCAGTTTCTGGGGGGCGAACACCGGGGAGCTGTTTTTT.